This T cell receptor beta chain emerged from a study of shared clonotypes between healthy human individuals (TCRdb year 2020). About the investigation overall: A few men and a couple of women, aged 18 to 49 years, made up the cohort. Per donor, three plates each were used for CD4 naive and CD4 memory, two for CD8 naive, and one for CD8 memory. To estimate repertoire size and how much clonotype sharing occurs between individuals, the study deeply sequenced the blood TCR repertoires of several healthy adults. Libraries were prepared and TCR repertoires were sequenced by different laboratories using diverse techniques, in order to increase sequencing depth and limit assay-specific biases. Leukapheresis yielded between about 0.9 and 9.5 billion PBMCs per donor.

TCR CDR3 regions were amplified from genomic DNA by multiplex PCR using the deep immunoSEQ assay. For each cell subset, the extracted genomic DNA was distributed evenly across all wells of several immunoSEQ 96-well plates, and each plate served as one replicate. Each replicate PCR for sorted subsets received around 200 ng genomic DNA, equal to around 32,000 T cell genomes. The purified libraries were quantified using a Qubit 3.0 fluorometer, sized with a Bioanalyzer 2100, and then quantified again using the KAPA Library Quantification kit. Each immunoSEQ 96-well plate was sequenced on its own single-read 150-cycle Illumina NextSeq 550 flow cell. The source study handled its data this way. Because the immunoSEQ output included only junctional sequences and no quality scores, the filtering could not be the same as the filtering used for full-length reads. Sequences were annotated with PyIR, a Python wrapper for IgBLAST v1.9, using IMGT germline references to assign V/J genes and CDR3. Reads with weak V/J assignments (E-value above 1e-6), missing CDR3, stop codons, out-of-frame junctions, or ambiguous translated residues were removed. V3J clonotypes were defined as sequences sharing the same inferred V gene, J gene, and CDR3 amino acid sequence. The percentage overlap between two repertoires was calculated by dividing the number of shared unique clonotypes by the size of the smaller repertoire. Three approaches were used to assess repertoire richness: RTK rarefaction, the Chao1 estimator, and Recon v2.1 estimates of unobserved clonotypes. Generation probabilities for all TCRbeta clonotypes obtained by the gDNA method from several donors were computed using OLGA. Imported from immuneACCESS, the table was reduced by TCRdb to in-frame sequences with V and J called. These copies leave out some clones; in studies compared against another copy, an unresolved V gene accounts for under half, and the cause of the remainder is not known. From that table come the V and J calls and clone size; the DNA was used to work out D and trimming. The sample includes about 120,000 clones, with about 67% observed a single time. The ten most abundant clones make up about 22% of the sample.

Points the paper makes about the study in general: Estimated clonotype richness was generally larger for naive than for memory subsets. Pairwise subsampling indicated that sequencing depth was expected to affect the degree of clonotype sharing among donors. Sampling was restricted to blood, and TCR repertoires in tissue are likely to differ from TCR repertoires in blood. Even with the large sequencing depth, rarefaction of the sorted-subset datasets indicated that sequencing was incomplete. About 5% of naive CD4, around 3.6% of naive CD8, roughly 2.4% of memory CD4, and 0.4% of memory CD8 clonotypes were shared across four donors. Compared with non-shared clonotypes, the clonotypes found in all four sorted-subset donors had higher generation probabilities. Because the study included only a small number of donors, the genetic and exposure-history diversity represented was limited.

As regards this clone: This receptor's antigen is unknown. Base qualities are not provided; no much larger clone lies one nucleotide away.

The donors were healthy, HIV-negative adults with no recently reported acute infections or vaccinations. Every donor was a Caucasian adult residing in Nashville, Tennessee, USA. The CD8 memory samples were a combination of magnetically selected CD45RO+ cells and CCR7-negative CD45RA+ effector memory (TemRA) cells. Blood was collected by leukapheresis, and PBMCs were isolated by Ficoll-Histopaque density gradient centrifugation and then cryopreserved in liquid nitrogen vapor phase. Analytical flow cytometry was used to check the purity and quantity of every magnetically sorted T cell population. Each sorted fraction had its genomic DNA isolated and then quantified by UV absorbance on a Nanodrop 2000c. The germline V gene sets CDR1 to SGHRS and CDR2 to YFSETQ. V is reduced by 6 bases and J by 11 bases, leaving a spacing of 24 bases between them. Including the terminal cysteine and phenylalanine, the CDR3 comprises 14 residues. Solely the CDR3 DNA is kept, with 42 bases framed from the first base.

This sequence uses TRBV5-1 and TRBJ2-7, with TRBD2 perhaps the D gene, on 6 matching bases. The receptor was isolated from a woman in her 30s in good health. Input material: memory CD8+ T cells sorted from blood. This specimen's cell subset or site label, interpreted: CD45RO+ cells pooled with CCR7-negative TemRA cells. The nucleotide sequence is TGCGCCAGCAAGCCGGGGACTTCCCTCCAAGCGGAGTACTTC. Its translation is CASKPGTSLQAEYF.